Given below is one TCR beta chain in context. As yet, its antigen is unknown. This entry is derived from a study of cytomegalovirus exposure and HLA in healthy donors. Study-level background: A later analysis reported the same platform for the 120 or so validation repertoires and the roughly 700 first-cohort repertoires.

The study, taken as a whole, reports: Researchers catalogued 164 TCR beta chains as cytomegalovirus-associated.

Method: immunoSEQ multiplex PCR; TCRdb's copy keeps in-frame clones and lacks some. This sample yields about 110,000 clones, of which around 85% are seen a single time; around 3.1% belongs to the top ten. Per germline, CDR1 SNHLY and CDR2 FYNNEI. V shed 5 bases and J 3 bases; nucleotides not matched to a gene: 14. The CDR3 extends over 18 amino acids. The donors were in the roughly 130-subject validation cohort, distinct from the approximately 700-subject first cohort. The specimen sequenced was PBMCs. The source is a woman between 18 and 29 years old in good health and CMV-seronegative. This chain uses TRBV2 with TRBJ1-5; 9 bases fit TRBD1. This chain's CDR3 is CASSHDGKGQGLNQPQHF. The CDR3 nucleotides are TGTGCCAGCAGTCATGACGGTAAGGGACAGGGACTCAATCAGCCCCAGCATTTT.